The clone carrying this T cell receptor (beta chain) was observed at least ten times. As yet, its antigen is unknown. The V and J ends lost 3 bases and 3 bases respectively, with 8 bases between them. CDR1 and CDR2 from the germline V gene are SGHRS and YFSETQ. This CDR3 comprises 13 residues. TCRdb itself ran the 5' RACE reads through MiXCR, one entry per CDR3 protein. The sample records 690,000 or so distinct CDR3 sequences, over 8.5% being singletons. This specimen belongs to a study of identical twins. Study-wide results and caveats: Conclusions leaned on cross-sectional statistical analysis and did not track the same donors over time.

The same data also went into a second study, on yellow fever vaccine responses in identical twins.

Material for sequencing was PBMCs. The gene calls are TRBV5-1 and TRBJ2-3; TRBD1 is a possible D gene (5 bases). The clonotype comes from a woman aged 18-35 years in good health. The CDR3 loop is CASSSAGTDTQYF. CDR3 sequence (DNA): TGCGCCAGCAGCTCCGCAGGGACAGATACGCAGTATTTT.